The source of this T cell receptor (beta chain) is a study of blood T cell repertoires in COVID-19. Study context: The study drew acute and convalescent COVID-19 samples from the United States, Italy and Spain.

CDR3 length equals 14 residues. The V and J ends lost 6 bases and 8 bases respectively, with 19 bases between them. Germline loops: CDR1 MNHEY, CDR2 SMNVEV (reference sequence). This table comes from immunoSEQ multiplex PCR, and its TCRdb copy is limited to in-frame clones, with some not included. The data show around 280,000 clones, 75% to 90% seen once. The receptor's source is a woman in her 30s who had recovered from COVID-19. Material: peripheral blood. This chain connects TRBV27 to TRBJ1-2, with D possibly TRBD1 on 6 matching bases. CDR3 residues: CASRTTGGRWGYTF. CDR3 in DNA: TGTGCCAGCAGAACTACGGGGGGCAGATGGGGCTACACCTTC.